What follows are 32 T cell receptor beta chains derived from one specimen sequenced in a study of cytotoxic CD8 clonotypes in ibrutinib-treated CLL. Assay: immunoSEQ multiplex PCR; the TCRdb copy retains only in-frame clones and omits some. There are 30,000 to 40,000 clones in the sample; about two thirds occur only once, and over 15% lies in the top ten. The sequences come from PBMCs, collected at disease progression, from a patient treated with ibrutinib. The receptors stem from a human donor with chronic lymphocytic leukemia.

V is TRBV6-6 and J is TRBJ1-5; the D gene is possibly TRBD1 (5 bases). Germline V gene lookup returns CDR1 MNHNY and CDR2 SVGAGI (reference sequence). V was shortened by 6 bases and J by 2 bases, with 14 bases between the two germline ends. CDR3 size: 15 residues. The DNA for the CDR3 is TGTGCCAGCAGACCAGCTGGGGGGGGCAATCAGCCCCAGCATTTT. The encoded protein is CASRPAGGGNQPQHF.

The DNA of the CDR3 is TGTGCCAGCAGCTTAGTGGCAGGTGTCTACGAGCAGTACTTC. It translates to CASSLVAGVYEQYF. V gene TRBV7-8 combines with J gene TRBJ2-7; D gene uncertain. Germline CDR1 and CDR2: SGHVS and FQNEAQ. V was shortened by 1 base and J by 3 bases, with 10 bases between the two germline ends. This CDR3 contains 14 residues.

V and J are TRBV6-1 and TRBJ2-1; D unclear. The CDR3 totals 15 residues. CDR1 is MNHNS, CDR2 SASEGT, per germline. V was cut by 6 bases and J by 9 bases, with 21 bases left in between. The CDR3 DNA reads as TGTGCCAGCAGGCAGCAAATAAACATACCCTCTGAGCAGTTCTTC. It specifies CASRQQINIPSEQFF.

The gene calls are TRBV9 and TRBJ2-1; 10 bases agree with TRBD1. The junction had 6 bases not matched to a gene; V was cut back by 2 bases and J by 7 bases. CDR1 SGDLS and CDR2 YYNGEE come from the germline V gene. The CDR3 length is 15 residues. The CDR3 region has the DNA TGTGCCAGCAGCGTGACAGGGGGCAGCGGGAATGAGCAGTTCTTC. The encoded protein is CASSVTGGSGNEQFF.

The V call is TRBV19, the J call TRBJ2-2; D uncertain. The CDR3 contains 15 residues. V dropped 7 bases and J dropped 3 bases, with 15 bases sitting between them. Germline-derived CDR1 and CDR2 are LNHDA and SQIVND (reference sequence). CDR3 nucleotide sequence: TGTGCCAGTACCGTCGGAACTCTGTACACCGGGGAGCTGTTTTTT. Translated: CASTVGTLYTGELFF.

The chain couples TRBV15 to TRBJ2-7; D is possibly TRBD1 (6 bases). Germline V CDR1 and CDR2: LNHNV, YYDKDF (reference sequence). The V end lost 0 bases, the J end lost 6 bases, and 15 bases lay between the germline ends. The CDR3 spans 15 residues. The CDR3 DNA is TGTGCCACCAGCAGAGATAAGGGGGTAGGGGCCGAGCAGTACTTC. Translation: CATSRDKGVGAEQYF. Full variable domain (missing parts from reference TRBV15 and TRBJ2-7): DAMVIQNPRYQVTQFGKPVTLSCSQTLNHNVMYWYQQKSSQAPKLLFHYYDKDFNNEADTPDNFQSRRPNTSFCFLDIRSPGLGDTAMYLCATSRDKGVGAEQYFGPGTRLTVT.

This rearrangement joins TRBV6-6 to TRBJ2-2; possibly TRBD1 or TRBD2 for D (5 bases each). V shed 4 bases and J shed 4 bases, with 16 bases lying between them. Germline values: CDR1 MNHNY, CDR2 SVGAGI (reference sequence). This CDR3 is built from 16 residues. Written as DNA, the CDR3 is TGTGCCAGCAGTTGGGACCTCCGGGGTAGCACCGGGGAGCTGTTTTTT. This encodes CASSWDLRGSTGELFF.

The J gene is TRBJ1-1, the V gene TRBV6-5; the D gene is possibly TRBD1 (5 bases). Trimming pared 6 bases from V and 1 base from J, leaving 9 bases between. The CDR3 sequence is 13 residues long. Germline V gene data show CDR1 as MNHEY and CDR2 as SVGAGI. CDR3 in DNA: TGTGCCAGCAGGGAGAGGGGGAACACTGAAGCTTTCTTT. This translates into CASRERGNTEAFF.

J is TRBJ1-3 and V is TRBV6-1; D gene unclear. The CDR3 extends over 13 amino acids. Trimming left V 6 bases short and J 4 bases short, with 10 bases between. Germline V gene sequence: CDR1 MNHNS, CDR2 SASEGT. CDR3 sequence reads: CASSLLDGNTIYF. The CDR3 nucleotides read TGTGCCAGCAGCCTCTTGGACGGAAACACCATATATTTT.

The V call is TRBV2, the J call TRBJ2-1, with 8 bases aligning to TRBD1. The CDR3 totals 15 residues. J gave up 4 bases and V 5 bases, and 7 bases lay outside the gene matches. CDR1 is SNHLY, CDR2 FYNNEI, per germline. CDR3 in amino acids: CASSYLGTGYNEQFF. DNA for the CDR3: TGTGCCAGCAGTTACCTAGGGACAGGATACAATGAGCAGTTCTTC.

CDR3 region: CASSLGLAGTSYNEQFF. Written as DNA, the CDR3 is TGTGCCAGCTCACTCGGACTAGCGGGGACATCCTACAATGAGCAGTTCTTC. This sequence joins TRBV18 and TRBJ2-1, with 12 bases identical to TRBD2. CDR3 size: 17 residues. Germline assignment: CDR1 KGHSH and CDR2 LQKENI. V shed 4 bases, J shed 1 base, and the junction held 5 bases outside the gene matches.

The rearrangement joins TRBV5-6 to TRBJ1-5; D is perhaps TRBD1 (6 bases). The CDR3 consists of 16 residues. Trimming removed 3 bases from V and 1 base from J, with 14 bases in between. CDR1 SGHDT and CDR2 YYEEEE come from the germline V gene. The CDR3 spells CASSSRDRISNQPQHF. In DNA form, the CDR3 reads TGTGCCAGCAGCTCCAGAGACAGGATCAGCAATCAGCCCCAGCATTTT.

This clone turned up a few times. This chain's CDR3 is CASSGGQASNYGYTF. As DNA, the CDR3 is TGTGCCAGCAGTGGAGGACAGGCCTCCAACTATGGCTACACCTTC. V gene TRBV6-1 combines with J gene TRBJ1-2; 7 bases align to TRBD1. Unmatched junction bases numbered 7, after V lost 4 bases and J lost 2 bases. The CDR3 extends over 15 amino acids. The germline gives CDR1 MNHNS, CDR2 SASEGT.

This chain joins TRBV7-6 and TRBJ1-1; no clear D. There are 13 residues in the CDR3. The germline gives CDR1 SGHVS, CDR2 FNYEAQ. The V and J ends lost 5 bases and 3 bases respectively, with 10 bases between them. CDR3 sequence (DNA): TGTGCCAGCAGCCTCGAGAAGGACACTGAAGCTTTCTTT. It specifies CASSLEKDTEAFF.

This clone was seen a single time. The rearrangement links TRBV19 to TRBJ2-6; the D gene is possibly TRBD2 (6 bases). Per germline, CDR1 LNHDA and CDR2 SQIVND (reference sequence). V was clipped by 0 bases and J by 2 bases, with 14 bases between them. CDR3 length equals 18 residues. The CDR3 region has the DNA TGTGCCAGTAGTATAGATAATAGCGCGGGGACTGGGGCCAACGTCCTGACTTTC. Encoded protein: CASSIDNSAGTGANVLTF. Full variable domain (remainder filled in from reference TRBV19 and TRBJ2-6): DGGITQSPKYLFRKEGQNVTLSCEQNLNHDAMYWYRQDPGQGLRLIYYSQIVNDFQKGDIAEGYSVSREKKESFPLTVTSAQKNPTAFYLCASSIDNSAGTGANVLTFGAGSRLTVL.

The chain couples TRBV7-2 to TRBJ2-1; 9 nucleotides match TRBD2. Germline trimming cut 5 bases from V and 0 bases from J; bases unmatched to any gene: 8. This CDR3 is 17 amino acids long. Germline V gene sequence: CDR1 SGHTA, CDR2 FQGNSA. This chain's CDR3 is CASSPLAGANSYNEQFF. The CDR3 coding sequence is TGTGCCAGCAGCCCCTTAGCGGGGGCAAACTCCTACAATGAGCAGTTCTTC. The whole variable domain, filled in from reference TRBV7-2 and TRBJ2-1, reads GAGVSQSPSNKVTEKGKDVELRCDPISGHTALYWYRQSLGQGLEFLIYFQGNSAPDKSGLPSDRFSAERTGGSVSTLTIQRTQQEDSAVYLCASSPLAGANSYNEQFFGPGTRLTVL.

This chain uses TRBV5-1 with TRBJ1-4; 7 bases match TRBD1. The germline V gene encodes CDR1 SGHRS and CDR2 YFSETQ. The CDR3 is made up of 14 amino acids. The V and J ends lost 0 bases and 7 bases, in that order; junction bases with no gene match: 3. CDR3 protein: CASSLDRGGEKLFF. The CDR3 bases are TGCGCCAGCAGCTTGGACAGGGGAGGTGAAAAACTGTTTTTT.

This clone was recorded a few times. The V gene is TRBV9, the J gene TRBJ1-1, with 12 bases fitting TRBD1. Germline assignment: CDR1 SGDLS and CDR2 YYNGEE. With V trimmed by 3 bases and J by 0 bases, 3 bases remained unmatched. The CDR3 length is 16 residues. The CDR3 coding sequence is TGTGCCAGCAGCGAGGGGACAGGGGGCATGAACACTGAAGCTTTCTTT. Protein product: CASSEGTGGMNTEAFF.

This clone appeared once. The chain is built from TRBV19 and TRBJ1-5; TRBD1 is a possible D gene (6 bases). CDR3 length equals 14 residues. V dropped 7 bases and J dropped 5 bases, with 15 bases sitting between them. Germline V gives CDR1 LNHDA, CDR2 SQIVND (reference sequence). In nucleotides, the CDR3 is TGTGCCAGTACGGGACAAGCTCCTCATCAGCCCCAGCATTTT. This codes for CASTGQAPHQPQHF.

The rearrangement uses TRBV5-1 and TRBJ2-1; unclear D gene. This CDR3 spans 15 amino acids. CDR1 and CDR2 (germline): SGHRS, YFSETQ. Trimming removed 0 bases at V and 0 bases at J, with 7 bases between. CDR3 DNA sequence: TGCGCCAGCAGCTTGGCCGGCCTCTCCTACAATGAGCAGTTCTTC. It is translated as CASSLAGLSYNEQFF.

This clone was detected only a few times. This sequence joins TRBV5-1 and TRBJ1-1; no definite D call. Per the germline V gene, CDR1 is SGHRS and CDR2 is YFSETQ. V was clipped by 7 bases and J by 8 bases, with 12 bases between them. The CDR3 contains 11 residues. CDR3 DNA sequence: TGCGCCAGCGGGGAGACGGACGAAGCTTTCTTT. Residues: CASGETDEAFF.

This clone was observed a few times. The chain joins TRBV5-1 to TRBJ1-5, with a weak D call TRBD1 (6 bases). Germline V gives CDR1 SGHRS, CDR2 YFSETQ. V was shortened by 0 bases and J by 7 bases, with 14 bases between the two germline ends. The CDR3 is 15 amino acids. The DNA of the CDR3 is TGCGCCAGCAGCTTGGATGGGGCAGGGGAACAGCCCCAGCATTTT. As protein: CASSLDGAGEQPQHF.

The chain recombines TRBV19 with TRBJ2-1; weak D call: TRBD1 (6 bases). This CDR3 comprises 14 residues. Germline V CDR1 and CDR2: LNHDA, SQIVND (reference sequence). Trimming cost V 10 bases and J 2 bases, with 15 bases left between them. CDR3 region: CATRRTGTYNEQFF. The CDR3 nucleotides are TGTGCCACCCGAAGAACAGGGACCTACAATGAGCAGTTCTTC.

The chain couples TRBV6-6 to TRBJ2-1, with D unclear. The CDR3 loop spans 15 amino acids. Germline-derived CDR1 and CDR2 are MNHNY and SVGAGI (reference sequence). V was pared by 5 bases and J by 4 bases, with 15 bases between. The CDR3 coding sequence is TGTGCCAGCAGTCCGCGTCCCGTCGGGTACAATGAGCAGTTCTTC. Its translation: CASSPRPVGYNEQFF.

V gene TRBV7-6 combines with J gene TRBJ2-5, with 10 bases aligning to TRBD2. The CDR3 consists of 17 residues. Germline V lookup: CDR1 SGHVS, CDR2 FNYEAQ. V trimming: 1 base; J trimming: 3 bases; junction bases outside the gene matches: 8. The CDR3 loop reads CASSLGWRSGGEETQYF. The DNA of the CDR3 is TGTGCCAGCAGCTTAGGCTGGAGGAGCGGGGGGGAAGAGACCCAGTACTTC. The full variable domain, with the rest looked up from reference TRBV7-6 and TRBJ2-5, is GAGVSQSPRYKVTKRGQDVALRCDPISGHVSLYWYRQALGQGPEFLTYFNYEAQQDKSGLPNDRFSAERPEGSISTLTIQRTEQRDSAMYRCASSLGWRSGGEETQYFGPGTRLLVL.

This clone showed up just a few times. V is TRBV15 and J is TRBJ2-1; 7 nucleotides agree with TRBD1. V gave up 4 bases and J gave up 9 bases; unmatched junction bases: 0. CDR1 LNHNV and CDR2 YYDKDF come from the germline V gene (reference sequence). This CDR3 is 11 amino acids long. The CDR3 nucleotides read TGTGCCACCAGCAACAGGGGTGAGCAGTTCTTC. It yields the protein CATSNRGEQFF.

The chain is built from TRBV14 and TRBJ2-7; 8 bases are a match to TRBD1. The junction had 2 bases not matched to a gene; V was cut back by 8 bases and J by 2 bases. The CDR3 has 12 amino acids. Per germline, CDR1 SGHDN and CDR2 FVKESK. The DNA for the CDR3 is TGTGCCAGCCGACAGGGGACCTACGAGCAGTACTTC. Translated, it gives CASRQGTYEQYF. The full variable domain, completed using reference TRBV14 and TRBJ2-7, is EAGVTQFPSHSVIEKGQTVTLRCDPISGHDNLYWYRRVMGKEIKFLLHFVKESKQDESGMPNNRFLAERTGGTYSTLKVQPAELEDSGVYFCASRQGTYEQYFGPGTRLTVT.

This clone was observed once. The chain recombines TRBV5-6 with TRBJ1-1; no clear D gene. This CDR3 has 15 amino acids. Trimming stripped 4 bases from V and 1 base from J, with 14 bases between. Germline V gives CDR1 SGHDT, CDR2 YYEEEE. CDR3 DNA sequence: TGTGCCAGCAGCGGACGGCGGGTAGGGAACACTGAAGCTTTCTTT. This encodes CASSGRRVGNTEAFF.

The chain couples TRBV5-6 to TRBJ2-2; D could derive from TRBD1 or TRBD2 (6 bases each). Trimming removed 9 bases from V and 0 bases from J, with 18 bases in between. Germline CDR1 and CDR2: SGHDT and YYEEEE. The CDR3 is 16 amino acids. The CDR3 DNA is TGTGCCATCCTCCGAGGGGGGCGGACGAACACCGGGGAGCTGTTTTTT. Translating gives CAILRGGRTNTGELFF.

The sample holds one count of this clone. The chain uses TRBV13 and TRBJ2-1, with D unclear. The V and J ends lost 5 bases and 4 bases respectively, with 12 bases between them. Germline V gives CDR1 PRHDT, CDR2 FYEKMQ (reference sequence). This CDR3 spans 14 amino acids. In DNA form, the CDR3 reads TGTGCCAGCAGCCCGTCCGAACTGTACAATGAGCAGTTCTTC. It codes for CASSPSELYNEQFF.

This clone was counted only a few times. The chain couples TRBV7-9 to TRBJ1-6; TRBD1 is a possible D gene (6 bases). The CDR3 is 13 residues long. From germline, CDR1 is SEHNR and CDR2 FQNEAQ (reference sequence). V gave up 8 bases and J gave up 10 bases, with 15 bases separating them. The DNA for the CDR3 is TGTGCCAGCGGAGGGACACGGACATCACCCCTCCACTTT. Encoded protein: CASGGTRTSPLHF. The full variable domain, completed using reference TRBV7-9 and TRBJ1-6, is DTGVSQNPRHKITKRGQNVTFRCDPISEHNRLYWYRQTLGQGPEFLTYFQNEAQLEKSRLLSDRFSAERPKGSFSTLEIQRTEQGDSAMYLCASGGTRTSPLHFGNGTRLTVT.

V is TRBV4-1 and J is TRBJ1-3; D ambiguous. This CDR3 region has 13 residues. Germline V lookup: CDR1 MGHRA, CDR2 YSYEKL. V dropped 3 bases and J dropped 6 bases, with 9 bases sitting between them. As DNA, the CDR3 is TGCGCCAGCAGCCATCTTGGCGAAAACACCATATATTTT. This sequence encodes CASSHLGENTIYF.